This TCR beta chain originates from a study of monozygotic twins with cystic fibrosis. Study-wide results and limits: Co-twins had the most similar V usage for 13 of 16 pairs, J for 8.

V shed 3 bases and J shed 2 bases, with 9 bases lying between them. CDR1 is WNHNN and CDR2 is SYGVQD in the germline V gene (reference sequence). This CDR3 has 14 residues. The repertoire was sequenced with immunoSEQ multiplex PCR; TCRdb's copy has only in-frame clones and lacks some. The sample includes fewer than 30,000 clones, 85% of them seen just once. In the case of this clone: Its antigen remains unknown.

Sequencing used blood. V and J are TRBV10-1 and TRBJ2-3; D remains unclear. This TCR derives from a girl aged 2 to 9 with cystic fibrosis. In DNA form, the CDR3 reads TGCGCCAGCAGTGACCCAGGTGCCACAGATACGCAGTATTTT. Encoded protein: CASSDPGATDTQYF.